This T cell receptor (beta chain) comes out of a study of identical twins. Whole-study findings and limits: Beta out-of-frame sequences showed weaker excess sharing between twins. Excess low generation probability was seen in twin-shared out-of-frame alpha sequences.

The CDR3 is made up of 15 amino acids. Trimming took 4 bases from V and 2 from J, leaving 15 bases between them. Germline-derived CDR1 and CDR2 are SGHKS and YYEKEE (reference sequence). One entry per CDR3 protein results from TCRdb running MiXCR on the 5' RACE reads. The sample lists hundreds of thousands of distinct CDR3 sequences; about 12% were seen once. This clonotype turned up a few times. The target antigen is unknown. Each donor (without exception) was a healthy Caucasian. The same sample was also studied in work on yellow fever vaccine responses in identical twins.

The sequencing sample was made of PBMCs. The TCR sequence derives from a woman aged 18-35 years in good health. J is TRBJ1-2 and V is TRBV5-5; a weak D match, TRBD1 (5 bases). The CDR3 reads CASSLAGRQNYGYTF. In DNA form, the CDR3 reads TGTGCCAGCAGCCTAGCCGGCAGACAGAACTATGGCTACACCTTC.